This TCR beta chain was recovered during a study of blood T cell repertoires in COVID-19 (dated by TCRdb to 2019 to 2021). Some background on the complete study: Samples covering the acute and convalescent phases of COVID-19 were provided by collaborators in the United States, Italy and Spain. The prospective study material was composed of cDNA or gDNA derived from T cells, B-cell-depleted T cells, or PBMCs. Subjects who had been exposed to COVID-19, were actively infected with it, or had recovered from it provided the deeply sampled blood TCRbeta repertoires that made up the dataset. The repertoires were released in a freely available public database meant as a resource for research on the immune response to SARS-CoV-2. Samples were obtained from the ongoing ImmuneRACE study (first 160 participants) and from some 1,300 subjects provided by 6 global collaborators. A de-identified subject ID, COVID-19 status, age in years and sex were almost always included in the sample metadata. HLA class I and class II types, where available, came from metadata supplied by the sample provider rather than from assay-based typing. Overall study results and their limits: How much clinical and demographic metadata was included differed by source and by participant, and the metadata was provided uncurated.

The immunoSEQ Assay, a bias-controlled multiplex PCR, was used to amplify TCRbeta CDR3 regions from genomic DNA. As for how the authors treated the data: Within the assay, amplification of reference gene primers was used to estimate how many nucleated cells each sample contained. To quantify the absolute abundance of each unique TCRbeta CDR3 rearrangement, sequence reads were collapsed and filtered. Productive Simpson clonality was computed per sample as the square root of Simpson's diversity index over productive rearrangements. TCRdb mirrors the immuneACCESS table, restricted to in-frame sequences. Some clones are absent from its copies; in checked studies, under half trace to an unresolved V gene, and the reason for the others is unknown. Clonal size and the V and J genes are those of that table, whereas D and trimming came from the DNA. The sample table records approximately 180,000 clones; roughly 91% of these occur just once. Jointly, the top ten make up under 5% of the sample.

As concerns this clone: This clone's antigen is unknown. No base qualities exist here, and no much larger clone lies one base off it.

V and J are truncated by 5 bases and 7 bases respectively, leaving an intervening sequence of 8 bases. From a lookup of the germline V gene, CDR1 and CDR2 are MNHEY and SVGEGT. From cysteine to phenylalanine, the CDR3 is 11 amino acids long. Of the read, only the CDR3 DNA is kept; its 33 bases are in frame from base 1. Whole blood was collected in K2EDTA tubes by collaborating institutions according to the institutions' own protocols. For TCRbeta analysis, collaborators shipped samples in one of three forms: frozen whole blood, isolated PBMCs, or DNA extracted from either of those sample types. This TCR derives from a human donor in a cohort sampled during active COVID-19. This chain is built from TRBV6-2 or TRBV6-3 and TRBJ1-1, with a weak D call of TRBD1 (6 bases match). The sequenced sample was peripheral blood. In nucleotides, the sequence is TGTGCCAGCAGTAGGGGGATTGAAGCTTTCTTT. Its amino acids are CASSRGIEAFF.